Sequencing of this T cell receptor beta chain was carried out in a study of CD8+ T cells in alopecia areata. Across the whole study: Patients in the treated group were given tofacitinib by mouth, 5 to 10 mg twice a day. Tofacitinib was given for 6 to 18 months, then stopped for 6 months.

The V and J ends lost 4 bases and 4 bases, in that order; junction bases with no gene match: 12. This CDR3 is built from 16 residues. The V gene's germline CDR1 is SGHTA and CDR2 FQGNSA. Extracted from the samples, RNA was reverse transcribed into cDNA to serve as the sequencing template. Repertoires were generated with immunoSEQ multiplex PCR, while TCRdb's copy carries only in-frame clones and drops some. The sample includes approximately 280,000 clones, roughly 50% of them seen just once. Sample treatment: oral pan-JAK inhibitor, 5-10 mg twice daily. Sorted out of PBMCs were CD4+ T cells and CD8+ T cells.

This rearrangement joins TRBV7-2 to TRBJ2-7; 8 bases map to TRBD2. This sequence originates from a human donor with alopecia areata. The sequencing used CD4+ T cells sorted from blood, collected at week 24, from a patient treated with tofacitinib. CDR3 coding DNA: TGTGCCAGCAGCTCGCGTGACGCGGGGGGCGGGTACGAGCAGTACTTC. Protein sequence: CASSSRDAGGGYEQYF.